The 7 T cell receptor beta chains listed next were all sequenced from one sample in a study of STAT5B mutations in CD4+ large granular lymphocyte leukemia. The method was immunoSEQ multiplex PCR; TCRdb's version includes in-frame clones alone and lacks a portion of them. The data show roughly 36,000 clones, about 91% seen once. The sequencing input was CD4+ T cells from blood buffy coats. These receptors were taken from a human donor in good health.

This chain links TRBV7-8 with TRBJ2-1; the match to TRBD2 covers 7 bases. The CDR3 length is 16 residues. The germline CDR1 and CDR2 sequences are SGHVS and FQNEAQ. J lost 2 bases, V lost 6 bases, and 10 bases had no gene match. CDR3 nucleotide sequence: TGTGCCAGCAGTCCCCTCGCGGGAGTGACCTACAATGAGCAGTTCTTC. Amino acids: CASSPLAGVTYNEQFF.

V usage is TRBV11-2 and J usage is TRBJ2-1, with TRBD2 matching 15 bases. CDR3 length: 15 amino acids. The V gene's germline CDR1 is SGHAT and CDR2 FQNNGV. With 8 bases clipped from V and 8 bases from J, the junction kept 7 bases outside the gene matches. The CDR3 loop reads CASRTSGGVWHEQFF. The CDR3 DNA follows: TGTGCCAGCCGGACTAGCGGGGGGGTATGGCATGAGCAGTTCTTC.

J is TRBJ2-1 and V is TRBV7-2; D is possibly TRBD1 (6 bases). The germline V gene has CDR1 SGHTA and CDR2 FQGNSA. The V end was cut by 1 base, the J end by 6 bases, with 10 bases between. The CDR3 is 14 amino acids. CDR3 loop: CASSLGGPRNEQFF. The DNA of the CDR3 is TGTGCCAGCAGCTTAGGGGGGCCTCGCAATGAGCAGTTCTTC.

A few counts support this clone. The V gene is TRBV10-3, the J gene TRBJ1-5; unclear D gene. The V gene lost 7 bases and the J gene lost 3 bases, with 10 bases spanning the gap. The CDR3 has 13 residues. CDR1 and CDR2 from the germline V gene are ENHRY and SYGVKD. The CDR3 here is CAITEQYNQPQHF. CDR3 nucleotides: TGTGCCATCACCGAACAGTACAATCAGCCCCAGCATTTT.

The chain couples TRBV7-9 to TRBJ2-7; 11 bases agree with TRBD2. This CDR3 region has 15 residues. The V and J ends lost 1 base and 4 bases, in that order; junction bases with no gene match: 3. Germline V gene data show CDR1 as SEHNR and CDR2 as FQNEAQ (reference sequence). The CDR3 sequence: CASSLVASGRYEQYF. CDR3 nucleotide sequence: TGTGCCAGCAGCTTAGTGGCTAGCGGGAGGTACGAGCAGTACTTC.

This clone has just one count. V gene TRBV11-2 combines with J gene TRBJ1-1; no definite D call. The CDR3 has 13 amino acids. Germline V lookup: CDR1 SGHAT, CDR2 FQNNGV. The V and J ends lost 2 bases and 3 bases respectively, with 7 bases between them. For the CDR3, the DNA is TGTGCCAGCAGCTTACTTGGGGACACTGAAGCTTTCTTT. Residues: CASSLLGDTEAFF.

Here the CDR3 reads CASSLGGAGGIQYF. The CDR3, as DNA: TGTGCCAGCTCGCTCGGGGGAGCGGGGGGCATTCAGTACTTC. This chain joins TRBV18 and TRBJ2-4, with 9 bases that match TRBD2. The V gene end was trimmed by 6 bases and the J gene end by 9 bases; junction bases not matched to a gene: 9. This CDR3 comprises 14 residues. Germline CDR1 is KGHSH and CDR2 is LQKENI.